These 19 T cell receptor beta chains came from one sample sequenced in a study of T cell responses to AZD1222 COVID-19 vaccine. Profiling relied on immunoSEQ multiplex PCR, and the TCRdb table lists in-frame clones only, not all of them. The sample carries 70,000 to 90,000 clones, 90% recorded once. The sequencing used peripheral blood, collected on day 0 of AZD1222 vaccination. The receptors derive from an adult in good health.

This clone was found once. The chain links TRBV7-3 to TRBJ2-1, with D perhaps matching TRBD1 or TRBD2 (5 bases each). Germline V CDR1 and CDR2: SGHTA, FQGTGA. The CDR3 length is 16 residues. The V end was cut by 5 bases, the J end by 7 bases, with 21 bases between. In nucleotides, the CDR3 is TGTGCCAGCAGCCCCCGGGACCTCAGGGCCCTGAATGAGCAGTTCTTC. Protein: CASSPRDLRALNEQFF.

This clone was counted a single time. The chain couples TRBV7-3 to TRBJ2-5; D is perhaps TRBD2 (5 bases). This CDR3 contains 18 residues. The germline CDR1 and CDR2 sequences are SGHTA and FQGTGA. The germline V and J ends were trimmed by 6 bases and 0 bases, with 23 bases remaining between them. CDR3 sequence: CASRYKAPWRQYQETQYF. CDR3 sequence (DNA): TGTGCCAGCAGATACAAAGCACCTTGGAGGCAGTACCAAGAGACCCAGTACTTC.

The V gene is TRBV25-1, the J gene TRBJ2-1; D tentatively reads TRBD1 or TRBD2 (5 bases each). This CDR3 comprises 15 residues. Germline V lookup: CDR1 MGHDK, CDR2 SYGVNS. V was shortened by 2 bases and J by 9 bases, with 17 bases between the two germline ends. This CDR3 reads CASSERGRGAGEQFF. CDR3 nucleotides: TGTGCCAGCAGTGAACGCGGTCGAGGGGCGGGTGAGCAGTTCTTC.

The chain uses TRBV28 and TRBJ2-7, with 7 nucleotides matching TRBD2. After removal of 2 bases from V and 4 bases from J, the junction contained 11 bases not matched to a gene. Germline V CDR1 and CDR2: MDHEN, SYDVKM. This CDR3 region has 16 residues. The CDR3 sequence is CASSLTSYGGGYEQYF. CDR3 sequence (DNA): TGTGCCAGCAGTTTAACATCCTACGGGGGAGGGTACGAGCAGTACTTC.

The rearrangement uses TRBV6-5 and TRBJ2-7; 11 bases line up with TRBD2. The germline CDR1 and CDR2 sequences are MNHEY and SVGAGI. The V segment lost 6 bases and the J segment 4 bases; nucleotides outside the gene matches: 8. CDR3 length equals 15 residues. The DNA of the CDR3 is TGTGCCAGCAGCGATCCGGGACTAGCGGATTACGAGCAGTACTTC. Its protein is CASSDPGLADYEQYF.

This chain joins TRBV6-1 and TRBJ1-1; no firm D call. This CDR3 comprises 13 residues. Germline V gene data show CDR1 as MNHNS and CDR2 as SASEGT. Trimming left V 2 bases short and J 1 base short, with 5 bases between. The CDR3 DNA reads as TGTGCCAGCAGTGAAAACTCGAACACTGAAGCTTTCTTT. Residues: CASSENSNTEAFF.

DNA for the CDR3: TGTGCCAGCCACGGGACAGACGGCCCTAACTATGGCTACACCTTC. Protein sequence: CASHGTDGPNYGYTF. The rearrangement links TRBV6-5 to TRBJ1-2; 7 bases map to TRBD1. The CDR3 contains 15 residues. The germline CDR1 and CDR2 sequences are MNHEY and SVGAGI. V lost 8 bases to trimming and J lost 0 bases; unmatched junction nucleotides: 9.

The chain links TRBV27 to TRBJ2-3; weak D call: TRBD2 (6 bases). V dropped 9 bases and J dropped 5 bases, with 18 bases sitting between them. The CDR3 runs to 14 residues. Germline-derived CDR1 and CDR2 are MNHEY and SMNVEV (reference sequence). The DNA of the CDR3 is TGTGCCAGTAGTCGGGGGAGAATGGTAGATACGCAGTATTTT. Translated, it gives CASSRGRMVDTQYF.

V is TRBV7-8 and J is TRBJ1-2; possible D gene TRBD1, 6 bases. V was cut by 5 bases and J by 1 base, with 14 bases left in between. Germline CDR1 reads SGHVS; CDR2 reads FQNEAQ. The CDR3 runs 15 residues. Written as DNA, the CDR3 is TGTGCCAGCAGCCCAAGAGGACAGCTTAACTATGGCTACACCTTC. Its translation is CASSPRGQLNYGYTF.

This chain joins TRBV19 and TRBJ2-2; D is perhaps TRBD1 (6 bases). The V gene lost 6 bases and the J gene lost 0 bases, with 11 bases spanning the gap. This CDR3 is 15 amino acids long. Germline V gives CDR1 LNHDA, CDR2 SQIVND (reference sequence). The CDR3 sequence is CASRPDRPNTGELFF. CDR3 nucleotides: TGTGCCAGTAGGCCAGACAGGCCGAACACCGGGGAGCTGTTTTTT.

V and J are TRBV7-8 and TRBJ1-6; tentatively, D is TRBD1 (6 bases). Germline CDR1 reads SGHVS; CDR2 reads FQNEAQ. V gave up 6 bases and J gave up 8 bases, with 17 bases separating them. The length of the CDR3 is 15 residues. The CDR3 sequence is CASSKNGGADSPLHF. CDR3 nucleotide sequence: TGTGCCAGCAGTAAAAATGGGGGCGCGGATTCACCCCTCCACTTT.

CDR3 nucleotide sequence: TGTGCTAGTGGTTCATTCGGGGGCCGCGACGAGCAGTACTTC. As protein: CASGSFGGRDEQYF. This sequence joins TRBV12-5 and TRBJ2-7; D is possibly TRBD1 or TRBD2 (6 bases each). Trimming shortened V by 4 bases and J by 5 bases, and 15 bases separated the two germline ends. The CDR3 covers 14 residues. CDR1 and CDR2 (germline): LGHNT, FRNRAP.

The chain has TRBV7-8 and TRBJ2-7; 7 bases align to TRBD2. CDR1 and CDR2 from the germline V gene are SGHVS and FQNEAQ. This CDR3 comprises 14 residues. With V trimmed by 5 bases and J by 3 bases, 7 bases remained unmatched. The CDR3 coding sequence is TGTGCCAGCAGCCCTCCTAGGACTAGCTACGAGCAGTACTTC. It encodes CASSPPRTSYEQYF.

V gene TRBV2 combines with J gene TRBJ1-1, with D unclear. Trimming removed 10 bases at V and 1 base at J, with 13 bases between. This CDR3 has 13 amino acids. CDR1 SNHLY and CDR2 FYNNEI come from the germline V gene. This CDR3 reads CATEWQRNTEAFF. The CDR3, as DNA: TGTGCCACCGAGTGGCAAAGGAACACTGAAGCTTTCTTT.

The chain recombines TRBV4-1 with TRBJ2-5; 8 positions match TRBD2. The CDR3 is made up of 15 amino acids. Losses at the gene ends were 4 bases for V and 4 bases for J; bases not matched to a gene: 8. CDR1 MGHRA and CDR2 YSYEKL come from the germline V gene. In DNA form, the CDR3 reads TGCGCCAGCAGCCCTACAGCGGGAGTCGCAGAGACCCAGTACTTC. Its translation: CASSPTAGVAETQYF.

The CDR3 nucleotides are TGTGCCAGCTCACCCGGTCGGGGGTCTAATGAAAAACTGTTTTTT. It codes for CASSPGRGSNEKLFF. V and J are TRBV18 and TRBJ1-4, with D possibly matching TRBD1 (5 bases). CDR1 and CDR2 (germline): KGHSH, LQKENI. V lost 3 bases to trimming and J lost 3 bases, with 11 bases between them. The CDR3 extends over 15 amino acids.

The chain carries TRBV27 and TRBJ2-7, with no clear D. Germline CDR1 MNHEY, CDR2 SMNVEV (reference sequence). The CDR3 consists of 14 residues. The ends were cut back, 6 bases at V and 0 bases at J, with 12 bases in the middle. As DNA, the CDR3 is TGTGCCAGCAGCCCTAGATCTAGCTCCTACGAGCAGTACTTC. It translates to CASSPRSSSYEQYF.

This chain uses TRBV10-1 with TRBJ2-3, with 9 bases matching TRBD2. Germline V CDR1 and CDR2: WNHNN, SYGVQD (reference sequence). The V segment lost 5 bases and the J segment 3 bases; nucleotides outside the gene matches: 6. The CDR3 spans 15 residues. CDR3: CASSISSGRTDTQYF. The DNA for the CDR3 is TGCGCCAGCAGTATAAGCAGCGGGAGGACAGATACGCAGTATTTT.

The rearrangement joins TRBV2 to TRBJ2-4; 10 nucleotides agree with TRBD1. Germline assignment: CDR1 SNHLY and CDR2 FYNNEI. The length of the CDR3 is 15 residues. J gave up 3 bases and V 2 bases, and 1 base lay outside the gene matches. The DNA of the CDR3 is TGTGCCAGCAGTGAACGGGACAGGGGCAAAAACATTCAGTACTTC. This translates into CASSERDRGKNIQYF.